The text below deals with one T cell receptor beta chain. Between the trimmed V and J ends, which lost 4 bases and 8 bases, there was a span of 14 bases. Germline assignment: CDR1 LNHDA and CDR2 SQIVND (reference sequence). The CDR3 contains 13 residues. The data were obtained in a study of regulatory T cells in long-lasting Graves disease. Time point meaning: newly diagnosed GD, antithyroid drugs for less than 3 months. Generation of the TCR library employed RNA extracted from PBMCs. Library construction for TCR beta used iRepertoire HTBI primers and Arm-PCR of CDR3 regions. TCRdb ran MiXCR on the multiplex PCR reads and lists one entry per CDR3 protein. The sample records some 410,000 distinct CDR3 sequences, about 16% being singletons. The data also belong to a second study, concerning T cells in Graves' hyperthyroidism and ophthalmopathy.

The chain links TRBV19 to TRBJ1-2; D gene unclear. Sequences were derived from peripheral blood mononuclear cells (PBMCs), sampled at new diagnosis, from a patient treated with antithyroid drugs. This sequence originates from a woman aged 25 to 39 with Graves disease. The CDR3 loop is CASSRPDRDGYTF. The CDR3 region has the DNA TGTGCCAGTAGTAGGCCGGACCGCGACGGCTACACCTTC.